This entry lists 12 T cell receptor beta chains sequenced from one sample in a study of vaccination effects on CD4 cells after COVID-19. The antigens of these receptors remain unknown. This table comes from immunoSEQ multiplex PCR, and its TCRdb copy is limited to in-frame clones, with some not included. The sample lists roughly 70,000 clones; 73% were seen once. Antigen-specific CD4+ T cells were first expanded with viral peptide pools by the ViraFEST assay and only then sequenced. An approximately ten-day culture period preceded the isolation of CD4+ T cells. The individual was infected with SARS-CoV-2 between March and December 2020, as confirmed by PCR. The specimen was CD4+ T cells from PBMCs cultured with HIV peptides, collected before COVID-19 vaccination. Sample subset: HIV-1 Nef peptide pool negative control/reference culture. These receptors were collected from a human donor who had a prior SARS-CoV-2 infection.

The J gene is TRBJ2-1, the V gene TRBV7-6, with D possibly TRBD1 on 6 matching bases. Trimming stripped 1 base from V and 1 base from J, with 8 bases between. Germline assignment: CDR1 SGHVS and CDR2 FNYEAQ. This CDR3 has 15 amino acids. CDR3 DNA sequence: TGTGCCAGCAGCTTAGGGGGGCGTTCCTACAATGAGCAGTTCTTC. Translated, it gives CASSLGGRSYNEQFF.

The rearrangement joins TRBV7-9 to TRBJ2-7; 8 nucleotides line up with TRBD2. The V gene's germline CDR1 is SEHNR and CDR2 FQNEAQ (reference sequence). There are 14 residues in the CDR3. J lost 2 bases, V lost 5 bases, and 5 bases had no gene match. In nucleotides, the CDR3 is TGTGCCAGCAGCCCTAGCGGGCAGACCTACGAGCAGTACTTC. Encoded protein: CASSPSGQTYEQYF.

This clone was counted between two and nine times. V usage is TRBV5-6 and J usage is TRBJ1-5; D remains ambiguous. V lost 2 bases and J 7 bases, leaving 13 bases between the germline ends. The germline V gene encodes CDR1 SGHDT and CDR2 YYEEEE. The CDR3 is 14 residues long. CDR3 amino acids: CASSFFGPQQPQHF. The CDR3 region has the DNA TGTGCCAGCAGCTTTTTTGGGCCCCAACAGCCCCAGCATTTT.

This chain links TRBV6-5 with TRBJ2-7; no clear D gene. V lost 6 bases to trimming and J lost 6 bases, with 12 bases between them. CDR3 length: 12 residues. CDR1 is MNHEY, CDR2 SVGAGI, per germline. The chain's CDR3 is CASRALTGEQYF. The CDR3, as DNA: TGTGCCAGCAGAGCCTTGACCGGCGAGCAGTACTTC.

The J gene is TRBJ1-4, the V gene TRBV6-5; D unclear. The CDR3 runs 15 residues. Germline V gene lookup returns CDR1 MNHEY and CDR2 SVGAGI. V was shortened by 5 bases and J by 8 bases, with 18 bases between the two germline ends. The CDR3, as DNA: TGTGCCAGCAGTCCCCGGATAAAGACGGGGGAAAAACTGTTTTTT. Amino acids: CASSPRIKTGEKLFF.

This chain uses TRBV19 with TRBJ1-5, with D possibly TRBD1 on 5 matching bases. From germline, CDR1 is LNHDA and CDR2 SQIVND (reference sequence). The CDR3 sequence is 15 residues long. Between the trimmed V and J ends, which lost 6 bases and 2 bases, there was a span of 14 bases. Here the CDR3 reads CASRIRGRGNQPQHF. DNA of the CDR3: TGTGCCAGTAGAATAAGGGGTCGTGGCAATCAGCCCCAGCATTTT.

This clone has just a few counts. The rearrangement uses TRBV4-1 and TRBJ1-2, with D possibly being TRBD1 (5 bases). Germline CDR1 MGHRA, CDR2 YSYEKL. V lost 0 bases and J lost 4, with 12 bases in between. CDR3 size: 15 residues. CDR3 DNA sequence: TGCGCCAGCAGCCAAGAAGGCGGGACGCCCTATGGCTACACCTTC. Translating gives CASSQEGGTPYGYTF.

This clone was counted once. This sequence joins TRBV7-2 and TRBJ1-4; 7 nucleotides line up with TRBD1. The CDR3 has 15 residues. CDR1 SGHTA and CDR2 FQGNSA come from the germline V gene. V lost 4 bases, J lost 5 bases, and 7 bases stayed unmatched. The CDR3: CASSSYRGYNEKLFF. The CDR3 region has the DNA TGTGCCAGCAGCTCCTACAGGGGTTACAATGAAAAACTGTTTTTT.

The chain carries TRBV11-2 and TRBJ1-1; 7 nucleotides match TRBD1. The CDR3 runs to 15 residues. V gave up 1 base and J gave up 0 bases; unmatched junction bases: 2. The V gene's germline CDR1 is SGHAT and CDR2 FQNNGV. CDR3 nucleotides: TGTGCCAGCAGCTTAGCGGGACAGTTGAACACTGAAGCTTTCTTT. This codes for CASSLAGQLNTEAFF.

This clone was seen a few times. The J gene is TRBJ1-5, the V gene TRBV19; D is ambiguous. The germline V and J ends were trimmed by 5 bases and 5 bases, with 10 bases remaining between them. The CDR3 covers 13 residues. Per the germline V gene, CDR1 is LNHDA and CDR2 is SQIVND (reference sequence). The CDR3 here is CASSSRRDQPQHF. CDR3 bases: TGTGCCAGTAGTTCCAGGAGGGATCAGCCCCAGCATTTT. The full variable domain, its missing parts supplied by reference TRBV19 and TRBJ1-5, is DGGITQSPKYLFRKEGQNVTLSCEQNLNHDAMYWYRQDPGQGLRLIYYSQIVNDFQKGDIAEGYSVSREKKESFPLTVTSAQKNPTAFYLCASSSRRDQPQHFGDGTRLSIL.

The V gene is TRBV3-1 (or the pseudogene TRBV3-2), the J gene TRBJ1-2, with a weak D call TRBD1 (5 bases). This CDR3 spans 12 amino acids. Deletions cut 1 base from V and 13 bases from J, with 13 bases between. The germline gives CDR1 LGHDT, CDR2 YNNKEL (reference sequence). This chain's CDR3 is CASSQAGTVVTF. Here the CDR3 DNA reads TGTGCCAGCAGCCAAGCCGGGACCGTAGTCACCTTC.

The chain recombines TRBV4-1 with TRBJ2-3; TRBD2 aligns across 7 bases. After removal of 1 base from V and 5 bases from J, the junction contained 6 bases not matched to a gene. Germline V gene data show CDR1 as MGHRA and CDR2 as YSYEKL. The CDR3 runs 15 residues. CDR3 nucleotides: TGCGCCAGCAGCCAAGGGTTGGCGGGAGTAGATACGCAGTATTTT. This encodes CASSQGLAGVDTQYF.